These T cell receptor beta chains were read from a single sample in a study of T cells in Graves' hyperthyroidism and ophthalmopathy. MiXCR, applied by TCRdb to the multiplex PCR reads, yields one record per CDR3 protein. The sample includes more than 500,000 distinct CDR3 sequences, around 15% of them seen just once. Material for sequencing was blood. These receptors were taken from a middle-aged woman with Graves' hyperthyroidism. CDR3s leave out the opening cysteine and the closing phenylalanine or tryptophan. The order of the fields is CDR3 protein, clone size, CDR3 length, V gene, J gene. Clone size is given for some rows only: seen once, a few or many times, or a class if the clone is expanded.

cdr3_aa: ASSLGTEPKLH
clone_size: many
cdr3_length: 11
v_call: TRBV7-9
j_call: TRBJ1-6

cdr3_aa: AISEDYGFSGNTIY
clone_size: few
cdr3_length: 14
v_call: TRBV10-3
j_call: TRBJ1-3

cdr3_aa: SARDLLAGLETQY
clone_size: .
cdr3_length: 13
v_call: TRBV20-1
j_call: TRBJ2-5

cdr3_aa: ASSPNKRYEQY
clone_size: many
cdr3_length: 11
v_call: TRBV18
j_call: TRBJ2-7

cdr3_aa: ASLGGIGSYNEQF
clone_size: .
cdr3_length: 13
v_call: TRBV2
j_call: TRBJ2-1

cdr3_aa: ASSERALYTEAF
clone_size: many
cdr3_length: 12
v_call: TRBV28
j_call: TRBJ1-1

cdr3_aa: SARVPSGSLYEQY
clone_size: many
cdr3_length: 13
v_call: TRBV20-1
j_call: TRBJ2-7

cdr3_aa: ASSPPGGTSVRQY
clone_size: many
cdr3_length: 13
v_call: TRBV28
j_call: TRBJ2-7

cdr3_aa: ASSLAGGSFRETQY
clone_size: many
cdr3_length: 14
v_call: TRBV7-2
j_call: TRBJ2-5

cdr3_aa: ASRQQVANTGELF
clone_size: few
cdr3_length: 13
v_call: TRBV6-1
j_call: TRBJ2-2

cdr3_aa: ASSIVSGGPGEQF
clone_size: many
cdr3_length: 13
v_call: TRBV19
j_call: TRBJ2-1

cdr3_aa: ASSFGLNSPLH
clone_size: few
cdr3_length: 11
v_call: TRBV27
j_call: TRBJ1-6

cdr3_aa: SARPLAGGPISYNEQF
clone_size: many
cdr3_length: 16
v_call: TRBV20-1
j_call: TRBJ2-1

cdr3_aa: AWGTSGSSYEQY
clone_size: many
cdr3_length: 12
v_call: TRBV30
j_call: TRBJ2-7

cdr3_aa: ASSLGLADFTDTQY
clone_size: many
cdr3_length: 14
v_call: TRBV5-1
j_call: TRBJ2-3

cdr3_aa: ASSFKEAQY
clone_size: few
cdr3_length: 9
v_call: TRBV11-2
j_call: TRBJ2-5

cdr3_aa: AWSDRHTEAF
clone_size: many
cdr3_length: 10
v_call: TRBV30
j_call: TRBJ1-1

cdr3_aa: ASSQDGAGGYT
clone_size: many
cdr3_length: 11
v_call: TRBV3-1
j_call: TRBJ1-2

cdr3_aa: SATGQGTGETQY
clone_size: many
cdr3_length: 12
v_call: TRBV20-1
j_call: TRBJ2-5

cdr3_aa: SASRGQGVLGSNQPQH
clone_size: few
cdr3_length: 16
v_call: TRBV20-1
j_call: TRBJ1-5

cdr3_aa: SGHASAEQF
clone_size: few
cdr3_length: 9
v_call: TRBV29-1
j_call: TRBJ2-1

cdr3_aa: SAREDTQY
clone_size: many
cdr3_length: 8
v_call: TRBV20-1
j_call: TRBJ2-3

cdr3_aa: ASGPGLATDTQY
clone_size: many
cdr3_length: 12
v_call: TRBV5-1
j_call: TRBJ2-3

cdr3_aa: ASSLDTPGLAGEWGQETQY
clone_size: many
cdr3_length: 19
v_call: TRBV5-1
j_call: TRBJ2-5